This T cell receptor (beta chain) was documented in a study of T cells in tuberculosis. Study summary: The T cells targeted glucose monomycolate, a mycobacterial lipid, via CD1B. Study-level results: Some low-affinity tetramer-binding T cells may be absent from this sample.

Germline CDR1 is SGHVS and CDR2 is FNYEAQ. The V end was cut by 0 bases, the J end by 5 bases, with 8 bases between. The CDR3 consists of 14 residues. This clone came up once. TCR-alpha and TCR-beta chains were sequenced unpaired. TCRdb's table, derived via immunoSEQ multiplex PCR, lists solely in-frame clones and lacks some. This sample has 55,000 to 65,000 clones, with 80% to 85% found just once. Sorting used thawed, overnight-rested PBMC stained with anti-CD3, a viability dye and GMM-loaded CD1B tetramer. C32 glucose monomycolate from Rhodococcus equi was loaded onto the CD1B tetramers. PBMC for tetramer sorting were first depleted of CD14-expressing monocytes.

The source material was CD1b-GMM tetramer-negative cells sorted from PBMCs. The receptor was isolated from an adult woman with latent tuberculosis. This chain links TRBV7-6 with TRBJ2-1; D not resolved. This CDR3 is CASSLASSHNEQFF. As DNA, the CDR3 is TGTGCCAGCAGCTTAGCGTCTTCCCACAATGAGCAGTTCTTC.